A single sample is the source of the 5 T cell receptor beta chains below, sequenced in a study of shared clonotypes between healthy human individuals. Assay: immunoSEQ multiplex PCR; the TCRdb copy retains only in-frame clones and omits some. Of 1,400,000 or so clones listed, 97% to 99% are singletons. The sample comprised naive CD4+ T cells sorted from blood. Specified subset: CD45RA+ positively selected. These receptors were obtained from a man younger than 40 in good health.

The rearrangement links TRBV6-5 to TRBJ2-7, with D uncertain. Germline lookup yields CDR1 MNHEY and CDR2 SVGAGI. The CDR3 loop spans 14 amino acids. The V end was cut by 2 bases, the J end by 3 bases, with 11 bases between. CDR3 loop: CASSYLSYSYEQYF. Written as DNA, the CDR3 is TGTGCCAGCAGTTACCTAAGTTACAGCTACGAGCAGTACTTC.

The V call is TRBV18, the J call TRBJ2-5, with no clear D. This CDR3 has 13 residues. CDR1 and CDR2 (germline): KGHSH, LQKENI. Trimming took 0 bases from V and 3 from J, leaving 5 bases between them. DNA for the CDR3: TGTGCCAGCTCACCACCCCTTGAAGAGACCCAGTACTTC. It translates to CASSPPLEETQYF.

The chain recombines TRBV9 with TRBJ2-5, with 7 bases aligning to TRBD1. This CDR3 is 15 amino acids long. Trimming cost V 4 bases and J 5 bases; bases outside gene matches: 11. The germline gives CDR1 SGDLS, CDR2 YYNGEE. Written as DNA, the CDR3 is TGTGCCAGCAGCACCATGACAGGGAAGGGGGAGACCCAGTACTTC. As protein: CASSTMTGKGETQYF.

Comments on this clone: Other nucleotide sequences in the sample specify the same CDR3. The V call is TRBV11-2, the J call TRBJ2-7; TRBD1 aligns across 9 bases. Germline-derived CDR1 and CDR2 are SGHAT and FQNNGV. The CDR3 totals 13 residues. The V segment lost 5 bases and the J segment 3 bases; nucleotides outside the gene matches: 2. In nucleotides, the CDR3 is TGTGCCAGCAGCCGGGGACAGGGCTACGAGCAGTACTTC. Encoded protein: CASSRGQGYEQYF.

This chain uses TRBV19 with TRBJ2-5; the D call may be TRBD1 or TRBD2 (6 bases each). The CDR3 loop spans 14 amino acids. The germline V gene has CDR1 LNHDA and CDR2 SQIVND (reference sequence). V was cut by 6 bases and J by 5 bases, with 16 bases left in between. The CDR3 here is CASSPWGAGETQYF. The CDR3 nucleotides read TGTGCCAGTAGCCCTTGGGGGGCCGGTGAGACCCAGTACTTC. The full variable domain, in which reference TRBV19 and TRBJ2-5 provide the parts outside the CDR3, is DGGITQSPKYLFRKEGQNVTLSCEQNLNHDAMYWYRQDPGQGLRLIYYSQIVNDFQKGDIAEGYSVSREKKESFPLTVTSAQKNPTAFYLCASSPWGAGETQYFGPGTRLLVL.